Each of the 15 T cell receptor beta chains below was sequenced from the same sample in a study of OX40 agonist ivuxolimab in advanced cancers. Assay used: immunoSEQ multiplex PCR; TCRdb lists only in-frame clones, some missing. The sample holds 50,000 to 70,000 clones, roughly nine tenths seen once. Here the sequenced sample was CD4+ or CD8+ T cells sorted from blood, taken in a trial of the OX40 agonist ivuxolimab. The receptors were gathered from an adult with an advanced solid tumor such as melanoma, head and neck, liver or kidney cancer.

The V gene is TRBV29-1, the J gene TRBJ2-1; D is uncertain. V dropped 5 bases and J dropped 1 base, with 6 bases sitting between them. The length of the CDR3 is 12 residues. Germline V CDR1 and CDR2: SQVTM, ANQGSEA. Here the CDR3 DNA reads TGCAGCGTTTTGGGTTCCTACAATGAGCAGTTCTTC. It is translated as CSVLGSYNEQFF.

J is TRBJ2-5 and V is TRBV30; a possible D gene is TRBD1 (6 bases). Trimming stripped 0 bases from V and 5 bases from J, with 10 bases between. Germline V CDR1 and CDR2: GTSNPN, SVGIG (reference sequence). The CDR3 totals 13 residues. This CDR3 reads CAWSVPGVETQYF. The CDR3 DNA follows: TGTGCCTGGAGTGTACCAGGGGTGGAGACCCAGTACTTC.

J is TRBJ1-1 and V is TRBV19, with TRBD1 as a possible D gene (5 bases). The CDR3 runs 15 residues. V dropped 3 bases and J dropped 5 bases, with 16 bases sitting between them. Germline CDR1 reads LNHDA; CDR2 reads SQIVND (reference sequence). The CDR3 DNA reads TGTGCCAGTAGTATCGGGACTCGGGGGGGAACTGAAGCTTTCTTT. Translating it yields CASSIGTRGGTEAFF.

The gene calls are TRBV27 and TRBJ1-1, with D perhaps TRBD1 (6 bases). V was cut by 3 bases and J by 5 bases, with 13 bases left in between. The CDR3 runs to 14 residues. Germline CDR1 and CDR2: MNHEY and SMNVEV (reference sequence). The CDR3 here is CASSFAGGFTEAFF. In DNA form, the CDR3 reads TGTGCCAGCAGTTTCGCCGGGGGCTTTACTGAAGCTTTCTTT.

This clone is medium-sized in the sample. This rearrangement joins TRBV18 to TRBJ1-1, with D possibly matching TRBD1 (6 bases). Trimming pared 8 bases from V and 8 bases from J, leaving 9 bases between. The germline gives CDR1 KGHSH, CDR2 LQKENI. The CDR3 consists of 10 residues. CDR3 nucleotide sequence: TGTGCCAGCAAAGGACAGGAAGCTTTCTTT. Encoded protein: CASKGQEAFF.

CDR3 DNA sequence: TGTGCCAGCAGTTTGGAGTCCGGGACTGTCGAATACGAGCAGTACTTC. It is translated as CASSLESGTVEYEQYF. The chain is built from TRBV27 and TRBJ2-7, with D perhaps matching TRBD2 (6 bases). Trimming stripped 3 bases from V and 4 bases from J, with 19 bases between. The CDR3 sequence is 16 residues long. Germline V lookup: CDR1 MNHEY, CDR2 SMNVEV (reference sequence).

The chain uses TRBV11-1 and TRBJ2-3, with a weak D call TRBD1 (5 bases). The CDR3 sequence is 16 residues long. The germline V gene encodes CDR1 SGHAT and CDR2 FQDESV (reference sequence). V was shortened by 5 bases and J by 3 bases, with 18 bases between the two germline ends. This chain's CDR3 is CASSLPPGLGTDTQYF. The CDR3 DNA is TGTGCCAGCAGCCTCCCACCAGGGCTGGGGACAGATACGCAGTATTTT.

CDR3 DNA sequence: TGTGCCAGCAGCTTACGACTAGCGGGGATCGAAGAGACCCAGTACTTC. Protein: CASSLRLAGIEETQYF. The chain links TRBV13 to TRBJ2-5; 11 nucleotides line up with TRBD2. This CDR3 spans 16 amino acids. The V gene end was trimmed by 2 bases and the J gene end by 3 bases; junction bases not matched to a gene: 5. Germline loops: CDR1 PRHDT, CDR2 FYEKMQ (reference sequence).

The chain uses TRBV6-1 and TRBJ2-1, with 11 positions matching TRBD2. The CDR3 is 15 amino acids. The germline gives CDR1 MNHNS, CDR2 SASEGT. Trimming removed 2 bases from V and 9 bases from J; junction bases left unmatched: 6. CDR3 loop: CASSETSGSPSEQFF. Here the CDR3 DNA reads TGTGCCAGCAGTGAAACTAGCGGGAGCCCTAGTGAGCAGTTCTTC.

J is TRBJ2-1 and V is TRBV7-8, with D uncertain. Deletions cut 2 bases from V and 0 bases from J, with 8 bases between. The CDR3 is 15 residues long. The germline V gene encodes CDR1 SGHVS and CDR2 FQNEAQ. The CDR3 bases are TGTGCCAGCAGCTTAAAAGCCAGCTCCTACAATGAGCAGTTCTTC. The encoded protein is CASSLKASSYNEQFF. Combining the CDR3 with reference TRBV7-8 and TRBJ2-1 gives the whole variable domain GAGVSQSPRYKVAKRGQDVALRCDPISGHVSLFWYQQALGQGPEFLTYFQNEAQLDKSGLPSDRFFAERPEGSVSTLKIQRTQQEDSAVYLCASSLKASSYNEQFFGPGTRLTVL.

The gene calls are TRBV4-1 and TRBJ2-7; 9 bases are a match to TRBD2. The CDR3 runs 14 residues. The V and J ends lost 3 bases and 2 bases, in that order; junction bases with no gene match: 2. The germline gives CDR1 MGHRA, CDR2 YSYEKL. In DNA form, the CDR3 reads TGCGCCAGCAGCCACCAGCGGGGGGCCTACGAGCAGTACTTC. Amino acid sequence: CASSHQRGAYEQYF.

In DNA form, the CDR3 reads TGTGCCAGCAGTTACTATACCGGGGAGCTGTTTTTT. Its protein is CASSYYTGELFF. The chain links TRBV6-5 to TRBJ2-2; D call uncertain. CDR1 is MNHEY, CDR2 SVGAGI, per germline. The CDR3 sequence is 12 residues long. V lost 1 base, J lost 5 bases, and 2 bases lay in between.

As for this clone: Germline and junction disagree at one end, which may indicate a read error. This rearrangement joins TRBV5-5 to TRBJ2-7; D call uncertain. The germline gives CDR1 SGHKS, CDR2 YYEKEE (reference sequence). The CDR3 loop spans 13 amino acids. In DNA, the CDR3 is TGTGCCAGCAGCTTGGGGGCAGTGAGGCCTCTAGAATTC. This gives the protein CASSLGAVRPLEF. The full variable domain, completed using reference TRBV5-5 and TRBJ2-7, is DAGVTQSPTHLIKTRGQQVTLRCSPISGHKSVSWYQQVLGQGPQFIFQYYEKEERGRGNFPDRFSARQFPNYSSELNVNALLLGDSALYLCASSLGAVRPLEFGPGTRLTVT.

The chain joins TRBV6-5 to TRBJ2-3; tentatively, D is TRBD1 or TRBD2 (5 bases each). V dropped 2 bases and J dropped 4 bases, with 10 bases sitting between them. CDR1 and CDR2 (germline): MNHEY, SVGAGI. The CDR3 totals 14 residues. The CDR3 nucleotides read TGTGCCAGCAGTTACCAGCCGGGACCAGATACGCAGTATTTT. Translation: CASSYQPGPDTQYF.

The genes are TRBV7-9 and TRBJ1-1, with a possible D match to TRBD1 (6 bases). There are 14 residues in the CDR3. V gave up 10 bases and J gave up 0 bases, with 15 bases separating them. Germline V gene data show CDR1 as SEHNR and CDR2 as FQNEAQ (reference sequence). The DNA of the CDR3 is TGTGCCATCGGGGGGCCCACCATGAACACTGAAGCTTTCTTT. This encodes CAIGGPTMNTEAFF.